This T cell receptor beta chain was found in a study of blood T cell repertoires in COVID-19. At the level of the study: Specimens from acute and convalescent COVID-19 originated in the United States, Italy and Spain. In each case, the material was cDNA or gDNA derived from T cells, B-cell-depleted T cells, or PBMCs.

Methods used by the authors: Estimated nucleated cell counts came from reference gene primer amplification. TCRdb's table, derived via immunoSEQ multiplex PCR, lists solely in-frame clones and lacks some. V, J and clone size derive from that table, while D and trimming were established from the DNA sequence. The data hold 15,000 to 20,000 clones, with around 80% observed a single time. This clone was seen only a few times. V was trimmed by 2 bases and J by 5 bases, leaving 16 bases between them. The CDR3 covers 15 residues. Germline CDR1 and CDR2: SGDLS and YYNGEE. The sequencing input was peripheral blood. This chain uses TRBV9 with TRBJ2-5; D not resolved. The sequence derives from a man in his 60s with active or convalescent COVID-19. CDR3 loop: CASSVLANFGETQYF. The CDR3 nucleotides are TGTGCCAGCAGCGTCCTGGCAAACTTCGGGGAGACCCAGTACTTC.